This TCR beta chain was retrieved from a study of T cells after somatic rescue of genetic block. Libraries were prepared by immunoSEQ multiplex PCR; TCRdb keeps only in-frame clonotypes and omits some of them. The sample lists about 72,000 clones, roughly 93% occurring once. V lost 4 bases, J lost 1 base, and 7 bases lay in between. Per germline, CDR1 SGHAT and CDR2 FQNNGV. CDR3 length: 13 amino acids. Sequencing was carried out using peripheral blood mononuclear cells (PBMCs). The sequence was obtained from a man aged 25-45 years. This chain joins TRBV11-2 and TRBJ1-1; no definite D call. Here the CDR3 reads CASSSGGNTEAFF. DNA of the CDR3: TGTGCCAGCAGCTCGGGAGGGAACACTGAAGCTTTCTTT.